The clone carrying this T cell receptor (beta chain) has just a few counts. Amplified regions were TCR beta CDR3 sequences from RNA transcripts. When the TCR CDR3 underwent first-round RT-PCR, the HTBI primer set was used. TCRdb re-derived calls from the multiplex PCR reads in MiXCR, one entry per CDR3 protein. This sample has about 840,000 distinct CDR3 sequences, with 38% found just once. The data originate from a study of T cells in Graves' hyperthyroidism and ophthalmopathy. Germline V gives CDR1 SGHAT, CDR2 FQNNGV. V was cut by 6 bases and J by 5 bases, with 13 bases left in between. CDR3 length: 13 residues. Hyperthyroidism patients were newly diagnosed, had disease duration under 2 months, and were aged 18 to 65 years.

The sequenced sample was blood. The V gene is TRBV11-2, the J gene TRBJ2-5, with D perhaps given as TRBD1 or TRBD2 (5 bases each). This clonotype was sampled from a man aged 18 to 30 with Graves' hyperthyroidism. CDR3 in DNA: TGTGCCAGCAGAGGGGACCCGGACGAGACCCAGTACTTC. Encoded protein: CASRGDPDETQYF.